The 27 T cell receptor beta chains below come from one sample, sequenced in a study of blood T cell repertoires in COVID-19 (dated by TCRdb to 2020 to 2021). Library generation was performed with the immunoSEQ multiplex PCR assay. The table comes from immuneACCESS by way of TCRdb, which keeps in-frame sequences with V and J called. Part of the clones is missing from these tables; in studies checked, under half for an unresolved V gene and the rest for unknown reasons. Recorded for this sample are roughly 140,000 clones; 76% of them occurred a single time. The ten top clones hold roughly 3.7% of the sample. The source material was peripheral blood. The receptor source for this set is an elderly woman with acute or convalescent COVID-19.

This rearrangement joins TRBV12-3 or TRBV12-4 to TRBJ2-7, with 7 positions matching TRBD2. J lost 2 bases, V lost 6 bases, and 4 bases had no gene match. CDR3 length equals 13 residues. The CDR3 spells CASSRTRPYEQYF. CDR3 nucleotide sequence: TGTGCCAGCAGCCGGACTAGGCCCTACGAGCAGTACTTC.

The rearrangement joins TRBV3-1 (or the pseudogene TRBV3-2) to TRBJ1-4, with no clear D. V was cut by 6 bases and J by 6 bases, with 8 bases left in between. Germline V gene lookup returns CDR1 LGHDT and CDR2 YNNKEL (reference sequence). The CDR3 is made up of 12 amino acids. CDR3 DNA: TGTGCCAGCAGTCGGGGATATGAAAAACTGTTTTTT. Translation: CASSRGYEKLFF.

CDR3 bases: TGTGCCACCACCGGGGGGTTTTCAGCTTTCTTT. It codes for CATTGGFSAFF. This chain uses TRBV19 with TRBJ1-1; weak D call: TRBD1 (5 bases). Deletions cut 10 bases from V and 10 bases from J, with 16 bases between. Germline CDR1 LNHDA, CDR2 SQIVND (reference sequence). The CDR3 consists of 11 residues.

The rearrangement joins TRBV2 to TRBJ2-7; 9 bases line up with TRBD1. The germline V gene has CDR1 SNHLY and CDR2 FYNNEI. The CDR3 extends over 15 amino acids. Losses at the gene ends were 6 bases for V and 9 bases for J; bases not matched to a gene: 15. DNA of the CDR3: TGTGCCAGCAGCAGACAGGGGGAGGGGGTAAATCGGCAGTACTTC. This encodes CASSRQGEGVNRQYF.

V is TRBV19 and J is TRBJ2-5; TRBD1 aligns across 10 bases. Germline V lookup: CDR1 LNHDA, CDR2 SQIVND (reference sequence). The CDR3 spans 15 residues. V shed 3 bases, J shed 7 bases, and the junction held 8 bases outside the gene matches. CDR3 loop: CASSIVPGQGRTQYF. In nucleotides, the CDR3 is TGTGCCAGTAGTATTGTACCGGGACAGGGGAGGACCCAGTACTTC.

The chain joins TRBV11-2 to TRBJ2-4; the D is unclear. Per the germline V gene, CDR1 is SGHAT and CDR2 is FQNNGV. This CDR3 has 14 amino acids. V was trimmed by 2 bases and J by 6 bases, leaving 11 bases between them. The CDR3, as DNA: TGTGCCAGCAGCTTAAATTGGGCAGCAAACATTCAGTACTTC. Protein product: CASSLNWAANIQYF.

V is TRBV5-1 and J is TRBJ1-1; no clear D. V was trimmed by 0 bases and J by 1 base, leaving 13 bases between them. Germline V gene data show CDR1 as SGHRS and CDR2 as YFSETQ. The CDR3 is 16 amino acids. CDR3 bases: TGCGCCAGCAGCTTGGCCATGGTCAGTTCGAACACTGAAGCTTTCTTT. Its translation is CASSLAMVSSNTEAFF.

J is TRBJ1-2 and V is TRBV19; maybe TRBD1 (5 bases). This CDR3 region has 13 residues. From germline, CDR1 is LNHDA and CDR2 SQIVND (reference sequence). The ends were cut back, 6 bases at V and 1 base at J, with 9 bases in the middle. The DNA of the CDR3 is TGTGCCAGTAGCGACAGTTATAACTATGGCTACACCTTC. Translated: CASSDSYNYGYTF.

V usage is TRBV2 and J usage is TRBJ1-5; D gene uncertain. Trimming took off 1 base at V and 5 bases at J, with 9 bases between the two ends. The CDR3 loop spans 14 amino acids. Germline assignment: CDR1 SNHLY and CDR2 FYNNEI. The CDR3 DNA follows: TGTGCCAGCAGTGAAGGGAGGGCGGATCAGCCCCAGCATTTT. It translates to CASSEGRADQPQHF.

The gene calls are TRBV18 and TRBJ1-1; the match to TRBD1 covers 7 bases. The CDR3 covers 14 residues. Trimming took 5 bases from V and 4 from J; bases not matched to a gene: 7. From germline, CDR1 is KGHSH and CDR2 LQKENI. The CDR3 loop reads CASSSSGGGTEAFF. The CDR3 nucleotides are TGTGCCAGCTCATCATCAGGGGGTGGCACTGAAGCTTTCTTT.

The CDR3 region is CASSDPGTGLDEQFF. In DNA, the CDR3 is TGTGCCAGCAGTGACCCCGGGACAGGGCTGGATGAGCAGTTCTTC. The chain links TRBV25-1 to TRBJ2-1, with 9 bases aligning to TRBD1. The CDR3 loop spans 15 amino acids. The J segment lost 8 bases and the V segment lost 3 bases, leaving 8 bases of the junction unmatched. Per the germline V gene, CDR1 is MGHDK and CDR2 is SYGVNS.

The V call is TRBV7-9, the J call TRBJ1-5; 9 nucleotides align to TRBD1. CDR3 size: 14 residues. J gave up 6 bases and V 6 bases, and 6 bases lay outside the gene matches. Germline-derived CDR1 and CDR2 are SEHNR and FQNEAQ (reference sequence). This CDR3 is CASSSGTGSQPQHF. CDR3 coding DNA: TGTGCCAGCAGTTCCGGGACAGGGAGTCAGCCCCAGCATTTT.

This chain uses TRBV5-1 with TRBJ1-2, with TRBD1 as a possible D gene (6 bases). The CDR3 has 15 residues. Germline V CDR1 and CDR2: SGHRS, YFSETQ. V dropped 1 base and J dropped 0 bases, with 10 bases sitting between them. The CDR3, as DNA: TGCGCCAGCAGCTTGACAGGGCCGGCTAACTATGGCTACACCTTC. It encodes CASSLTGPANYGYTF.

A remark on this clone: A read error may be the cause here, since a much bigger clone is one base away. In DNA, the CDR3 is TGTGCCAGCAGCTTACAGGAGAACACTGAAGCTTTCTTT. As protein: CASSLQENTEAFF. This chain connects TRBV7-2 to TRBJ1-1; D is undetermined. V lost 2 bases, J lost 1 base, and 5 bases lay in between. CDR1 is SGHTA and CDR2 is FQGNSA in the germline V gene. This CDR3 region has 13 residues. Full variable domain (missing parts from reference TRBV7-2 and TRBJ1-1): GAGVSQSPSNKVTEKGKDVELRCDPISGHTALYWYRQSLGQGLEFLIYFQGNSAPDKSGLPSDRFSAERTGGSVSTLTIQRTQQEDSAVYLCASSLQENTEAFFGQGTRLTVV.

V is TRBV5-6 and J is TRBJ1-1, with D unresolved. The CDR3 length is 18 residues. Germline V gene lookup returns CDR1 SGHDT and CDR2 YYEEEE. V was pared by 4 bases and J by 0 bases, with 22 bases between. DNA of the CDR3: TGTGCCAGCAGCCCTCGCAGTCCGTACCTAGCCATGAACACTGAAGCTTTCTTT. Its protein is CASSPRSPYLAMNTEAFF.

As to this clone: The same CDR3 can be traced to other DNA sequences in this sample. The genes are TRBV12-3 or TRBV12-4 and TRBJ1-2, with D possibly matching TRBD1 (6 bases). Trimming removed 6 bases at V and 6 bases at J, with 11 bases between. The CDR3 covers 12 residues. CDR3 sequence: CASSPRGDGYTF. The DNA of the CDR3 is TGTGCCAGCAGCCCCAGGGGTGATGGCTACACCTTC.

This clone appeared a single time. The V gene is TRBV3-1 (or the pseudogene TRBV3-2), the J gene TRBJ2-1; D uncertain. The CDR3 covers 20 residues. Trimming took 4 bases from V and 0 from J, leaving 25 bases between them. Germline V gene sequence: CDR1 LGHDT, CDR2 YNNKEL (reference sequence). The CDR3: CASSPFDSPLARRSYNEQFF. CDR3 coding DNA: TGTGCCAGCAGCCCATTTGACTCCCCCCTGGCTCGCCGCTCCTACAATGAGCAGTTCTTC.

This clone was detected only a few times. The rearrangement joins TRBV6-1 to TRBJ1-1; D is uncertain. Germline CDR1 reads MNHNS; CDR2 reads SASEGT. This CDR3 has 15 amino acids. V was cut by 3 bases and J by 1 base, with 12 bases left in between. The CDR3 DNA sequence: TGTGCCAGCAGTGATTCTGGACTGACGAACACTGAAGCTTTCTTT. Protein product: CASSDSGLTNTEAFF.

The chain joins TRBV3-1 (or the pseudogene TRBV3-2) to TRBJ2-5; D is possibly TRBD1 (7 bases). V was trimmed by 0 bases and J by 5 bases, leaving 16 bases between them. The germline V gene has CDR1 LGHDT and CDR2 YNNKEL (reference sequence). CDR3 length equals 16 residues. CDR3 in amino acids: CASSQDEGAGGETQYF. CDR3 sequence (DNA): TGTGCCAGCAGCCAAGATGAAGGGGCAGGGGGGGAGACCCAGTACTTC.

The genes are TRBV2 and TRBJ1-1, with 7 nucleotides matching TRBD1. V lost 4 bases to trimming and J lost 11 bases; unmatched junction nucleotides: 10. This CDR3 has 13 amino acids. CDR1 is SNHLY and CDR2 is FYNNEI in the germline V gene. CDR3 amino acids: CASSARGGAWAFF. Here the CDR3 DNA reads TGTGCCAGCAGTGCTCGAGGGGGCGCTTGGGCTTTCTTT.

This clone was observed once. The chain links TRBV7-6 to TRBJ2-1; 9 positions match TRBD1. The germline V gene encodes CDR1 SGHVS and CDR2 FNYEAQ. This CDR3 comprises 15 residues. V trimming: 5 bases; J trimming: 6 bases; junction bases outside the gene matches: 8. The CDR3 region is CASSMIGTGLNEQFF. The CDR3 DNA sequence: TGTGCCAGCAGCATGATTGGGACAGGGCTCAATGAGCAGTTCTTC.

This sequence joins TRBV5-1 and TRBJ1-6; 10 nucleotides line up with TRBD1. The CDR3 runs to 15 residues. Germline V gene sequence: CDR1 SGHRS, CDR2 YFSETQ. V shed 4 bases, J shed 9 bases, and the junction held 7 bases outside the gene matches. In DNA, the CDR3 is TGCGCCAGCAGCACCGGGACAGGGGTTTTTTCACCCCTCCACTTT. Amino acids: CASSTGTGVFSPLHF.

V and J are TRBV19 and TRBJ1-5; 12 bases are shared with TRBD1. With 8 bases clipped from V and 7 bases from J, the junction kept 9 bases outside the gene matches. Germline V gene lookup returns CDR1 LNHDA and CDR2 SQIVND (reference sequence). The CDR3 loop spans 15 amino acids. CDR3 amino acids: CASAIGTGGGQPQHF. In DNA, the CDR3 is TGTGCCAGTGCCATTGGGACAGGGGGCGGGCAGCCCCAGCATTTT.

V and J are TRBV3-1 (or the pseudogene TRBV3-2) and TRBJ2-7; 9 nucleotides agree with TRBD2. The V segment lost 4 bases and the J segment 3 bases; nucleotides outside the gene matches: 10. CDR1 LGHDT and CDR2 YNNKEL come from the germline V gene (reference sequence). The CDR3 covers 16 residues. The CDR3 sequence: CASSRLSGSGFYEQYF. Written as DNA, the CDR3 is TGTGCCAGCAGCCGTCTTAGCGGGAGTGGTTTCTACGAGCAGTACTTC.

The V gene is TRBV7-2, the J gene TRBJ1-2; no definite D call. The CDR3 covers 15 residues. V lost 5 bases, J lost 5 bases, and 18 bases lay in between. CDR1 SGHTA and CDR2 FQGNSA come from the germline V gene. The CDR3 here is CASSPQFGGIYGYTF. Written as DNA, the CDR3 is TGTGCCAGCAGCCCCCAGTTCGGAGGGATTTATGGCTACACCTTC.

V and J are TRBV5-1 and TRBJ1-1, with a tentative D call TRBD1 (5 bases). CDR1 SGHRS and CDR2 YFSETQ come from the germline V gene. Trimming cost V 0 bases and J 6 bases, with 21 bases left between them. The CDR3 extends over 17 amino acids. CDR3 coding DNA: TGCGCCAGCAGCTTGGCCGGGCGGAGGGGAAGGGGCGCTGAAGCTTTCTTT. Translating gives CASSLAGRRGRGAEAFF.

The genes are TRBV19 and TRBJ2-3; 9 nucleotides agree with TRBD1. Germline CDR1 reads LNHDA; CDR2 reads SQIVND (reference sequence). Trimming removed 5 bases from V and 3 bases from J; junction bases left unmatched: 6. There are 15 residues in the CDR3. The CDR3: CASSFHRGQTDTQYF. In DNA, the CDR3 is TGTGCCAGTAGTTTTCACAGGGGGCAGACAGATACGCAGTATTTT.